Listed below are T cell receptor beta chains from one sample, sequenced in a study of cytomegalovirus exposure and HLA in healthy donors. Generated by immunoSEQ multiplex PCR, the TCRdb table keeps only in-frame clones and is missing some. The data contain 150,000 to 200,000 clones, around 85% of them singletons. The material sequenced was PBMCs. The receptor source for this set is a man between 18 and 29 years old in good health and CMV-seronegative. Each CDR3 is given with its conserved first and last residue. A D gene is named only where the DNA matches it firmly. A clone size is listed for some rows: how often the clone was seen (once, few, many), or a class if it is expanded.

D: TRBD2; size: -; J: TRBJ2-5; V: TRBV28; length: 17; DNA: TGTGCCAGCAGTTTATGGGGTCTTGGGCCGGGGGGAGAGACCCAGTACTTC; CDR3: CASSLWGLGPGGETQYF
D: TRBD1; size: -; J: TRBJ2-2; V: TRBV9; length: 14; DNA: TGTGCCAGCAGCGTGTACAGGGGTGGTGGGGAGCTGTTTTTT; CDR3: CASSVYRGGGELFF
D: -; size: -; J: TRBJ2-1; V: TRBV30; length: 11; DNA: TGTGCCTGGAGTGACGGGGGAAAGGGGTTCTTC; CDR3: CAWSDGGKGFF
D: -; size: -; J: TRBJ2-1; V: TRBV9; length: 15; DNA: TGTGCCAGCAGCGGGCAGCGCCGGCCGTACAATGAGCAGTTCTTC; CDR3: CASSGQRRPYNEQFF
D: TRBD1; size: -; J: TRBJ1-2; V: TRBV15; length: 19; DNA: TGTGCCACCAGCAGAGAATGGGGTTTAAGGGGACAGGGGGAAAATGGCTACACCTTC; CDR3: CATSREWGLRGQGENGYTF
D: -; size: -; J: TRBJ1-1; V: TRBV11-2; length: 13; DNA: TGTGCCAGCAGGCTAATGGTGAACACTGAAGCTTTCTTT; CDR3: CASRLMVNTEAFF
D: TRBD2; size: once; J: TRBJ2-5; V: TRBV14; length: 18; DNA: TGTGCCAGCAGCCCCTTAGCGGGAGGGCCCCTCCGTCAAGAGACCCAGTACTTC; CDR3: CASSPLAGGPLRQETQYF
D: -; size: -; J: TRBJ2-1; V: TRBV11-2; length: 14; DNA: TGTGCCAGCAGCCCAGGGGCTAGCGGAGATGAGCAGTTCTTC; CDR3: CASSPGASGDEQFF
D: TRBD2; size: -; J: TRBJ2-1; V: TRBV27; length: 18; DNA: TGTGCCAGCAGCCGGATACTAGCGGGGTACGCTATGAACAATGAGCAGTTCTTC; CDR3: CASSRILAGYAMNNEQFF
D: -; size: -; J: TRBJ2-7; V: TRBV4-3; length: 16; DNA: TGCGCCAGCAGCCAAGATGGGGCCAGGTCGTCCTACGAGCAGTACTTC; CDR3: CASSQDGARSSYEQYF
D: -; size: once; J: TRBJ1-2; V: TRBV19; length: 14; DNA: TGTGCCAGTAGTATTACAGGATCCCTCTATGGCTACACCTTC; CDR3: CASSITGSLYGYTF
D: -; size: -; J: TRBJ2-7; V: TRBV11-3; length: 14; DNA: TGTGCCAGCAGCTTACAGGGGCCCTCCTACGAGCAGTACTTC; CDR3: CASSLQGPSYEQYF
D: -; size: -; J: TRBJ2-7; V: TRBV4-3; length: 13; DNA: TGCGCCAGCAGCCAATCACGCGGCGACGAGCAGTACTTC; CDR3: CASSQSRGDEQYF
D: TRBD1; size: -; J: TRBJ1-1; V: TRBV12-5; length: 16; DNA: TGTGCTAGTGGGACGGACAGGACAGGGAGGGACACTGAAGCTTTCTTT; CDR3: CASGTDRTGRDTEAFF
D: TRBD1; size: -; J: TRBJ1-1; V: TRBV10-3; length: 12; DNA: TGTGCCATCGGGACAGGGGACACTGAAGCTTTCTTT; CDR3: CAIGTGDTEAFF
D: -; size: -; J: TRBJ2-3; V: TRBV6-6; length: 15; DNA: TGTGCCAGCAGAACCCGGGGTTGGGGCACAGATACGCAGTATTTT; CDR3: CASRTRGWGTDTQYF